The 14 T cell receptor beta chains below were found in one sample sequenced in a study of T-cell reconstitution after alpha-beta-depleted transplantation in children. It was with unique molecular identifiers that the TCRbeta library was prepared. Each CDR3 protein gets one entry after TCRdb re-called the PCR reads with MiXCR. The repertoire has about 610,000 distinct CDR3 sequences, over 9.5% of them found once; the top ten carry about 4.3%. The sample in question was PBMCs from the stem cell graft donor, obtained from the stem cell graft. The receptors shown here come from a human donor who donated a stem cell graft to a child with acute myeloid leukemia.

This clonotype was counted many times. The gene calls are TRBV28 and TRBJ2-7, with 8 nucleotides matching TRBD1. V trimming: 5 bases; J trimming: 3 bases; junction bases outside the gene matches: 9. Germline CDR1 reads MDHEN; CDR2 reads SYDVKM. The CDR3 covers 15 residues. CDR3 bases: TGTGCCAGCAGTACGCGGACAGGGAGGATCTACGAGCAGTACTTC. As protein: CASSTRTGRIYEQYF.

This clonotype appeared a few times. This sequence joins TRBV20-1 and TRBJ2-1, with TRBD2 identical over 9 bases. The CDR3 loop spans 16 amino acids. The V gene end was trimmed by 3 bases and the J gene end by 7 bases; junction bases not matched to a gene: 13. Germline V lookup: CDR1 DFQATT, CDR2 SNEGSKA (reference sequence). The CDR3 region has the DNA TGCAGTGCTAGGGGAGCTCTAGCGGGGTTGGGGAATGAGCAGTTCTTC. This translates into CSARGALAGLGNEQFF.

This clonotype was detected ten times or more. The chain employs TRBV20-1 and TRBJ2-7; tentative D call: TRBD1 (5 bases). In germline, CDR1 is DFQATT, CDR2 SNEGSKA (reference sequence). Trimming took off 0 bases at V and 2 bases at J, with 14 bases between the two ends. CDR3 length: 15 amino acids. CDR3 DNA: TGCAGTGCTAGAGATCTCTGGCAGGGCGCCTACGAGCAGTACTTC. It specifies CSARDLWQGAYEQYF.

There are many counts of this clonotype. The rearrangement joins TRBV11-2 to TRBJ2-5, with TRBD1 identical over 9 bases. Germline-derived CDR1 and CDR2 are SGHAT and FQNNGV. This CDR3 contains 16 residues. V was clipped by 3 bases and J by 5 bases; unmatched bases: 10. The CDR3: CASSFNRDRASETQYF. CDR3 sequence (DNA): TGTGCCAGCAGCTTTAACCGGGACAGGGCATCGGAGACCCAGTACTTC.

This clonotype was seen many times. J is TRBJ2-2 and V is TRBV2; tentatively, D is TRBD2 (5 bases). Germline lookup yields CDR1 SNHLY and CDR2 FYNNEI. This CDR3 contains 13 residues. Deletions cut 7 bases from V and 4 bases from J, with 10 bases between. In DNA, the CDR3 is TGTGCCAGCAATCTAGCCATCACCGGGGAGCTGTTTTTT. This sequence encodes CASNLAITGELFF.

CDR3 protein: CAIARTDEQYF. CDR3 in DNA: TGTGCCATAGCAAGGACAGACGAGCAGTACTTC. The V call is TRBV10-3, the J call TRBJ2-7; tentatively, D is TRBD1 (6 bases). The CDR3 is made up of 11 amino acids. Germline V CDR1 and CDR2: ENHRY, SYGVKD. V lost 9 bases, J lost 5 bases, and 11 bases lay in between.

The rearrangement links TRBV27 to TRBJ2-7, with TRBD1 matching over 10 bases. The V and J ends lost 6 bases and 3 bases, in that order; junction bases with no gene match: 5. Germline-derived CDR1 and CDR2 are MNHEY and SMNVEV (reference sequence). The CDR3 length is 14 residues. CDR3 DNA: TGTGCCAGCAGCCGGACAGGGGGAAACTACGAGCAGTACTTC. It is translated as CASSRTGGNYEQYF.

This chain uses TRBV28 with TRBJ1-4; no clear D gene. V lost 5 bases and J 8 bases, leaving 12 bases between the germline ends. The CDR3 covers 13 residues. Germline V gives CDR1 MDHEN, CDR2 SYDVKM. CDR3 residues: CASSPPAREKLFF. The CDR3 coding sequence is TGTGCCAGCAGTCCCCCGGCTCGGGAAAAACTGTTTTTT.

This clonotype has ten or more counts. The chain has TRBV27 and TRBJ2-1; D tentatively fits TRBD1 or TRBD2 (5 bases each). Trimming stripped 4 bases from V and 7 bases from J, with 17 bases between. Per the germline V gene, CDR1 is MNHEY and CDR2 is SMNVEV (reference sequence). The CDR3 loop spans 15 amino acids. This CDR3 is CASSSPRLGENEQFF. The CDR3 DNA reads TGTGCCAGCAGTTCCCCCCGACTGGGGGAGAATGAGCAGTTCTTC.

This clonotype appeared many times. The CDR3 nucleotides read TGCAGTGCACTCCACAGGGGAGGCGAGACCCAGTACTTC. Residues: CSALHRGGETQYF. The chain joins TRBV20-1 to TRBJ2-5; a weak D match, TRBD1 (7 bases). Between the trimmed V and J ends, which lost 6 bases and 5 bases, there was a span of 16 bases. The CDR3 runs to 13 residues. CDR1 and CDR2 from the germline V gene are DFQATT and SNEGSKA (reference sequence).

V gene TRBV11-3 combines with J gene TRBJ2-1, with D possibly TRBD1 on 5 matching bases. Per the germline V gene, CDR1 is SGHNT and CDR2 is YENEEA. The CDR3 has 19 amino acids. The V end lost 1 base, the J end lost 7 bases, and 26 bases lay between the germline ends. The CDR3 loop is CASSLVTLDIPPLGNEQFF. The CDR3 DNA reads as TGTGCCAGCAGCTTAGTCACTTTGGACATACCACCCCTGGGTAATGAGCAGTTCTTC.

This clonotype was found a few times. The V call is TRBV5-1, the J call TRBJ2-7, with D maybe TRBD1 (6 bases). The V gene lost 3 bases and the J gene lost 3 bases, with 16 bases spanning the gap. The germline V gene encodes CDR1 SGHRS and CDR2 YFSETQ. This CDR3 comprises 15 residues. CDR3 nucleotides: TGCGCCAGCAGCTCTGTGGGGGCCAGGGACTACGAGCAGTACTTC. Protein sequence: CASSSVGARDYEQYF. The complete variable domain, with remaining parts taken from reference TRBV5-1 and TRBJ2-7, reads KAGVTQTPRYLIKTRGQQVTLSCSPISGHRSVSWYQQTPGQGLQFLFEYFSETQRNKGNFPGRFSGRQFSNSRSEMNVSTLELGDSALYLCASSSVGARDYEQYFGPGTRLTVT.

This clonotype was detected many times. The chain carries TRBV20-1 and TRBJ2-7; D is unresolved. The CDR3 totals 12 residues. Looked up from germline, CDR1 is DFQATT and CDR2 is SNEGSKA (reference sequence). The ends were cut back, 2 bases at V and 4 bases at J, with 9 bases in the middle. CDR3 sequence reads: CSARSRTYEQYF. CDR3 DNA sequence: TGCAGTGCTAGAAGTCGGACGTACGAGCAGTACTTC.

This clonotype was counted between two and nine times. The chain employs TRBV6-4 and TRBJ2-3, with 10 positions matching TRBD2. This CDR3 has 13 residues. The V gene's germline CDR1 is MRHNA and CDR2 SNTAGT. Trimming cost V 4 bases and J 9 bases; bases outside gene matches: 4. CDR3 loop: CASSVLAGETQYF. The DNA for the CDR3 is TGTGCCAGCAGTGTTCTAGCGGGGGAGACGCAGTATTTT.